This T cell receptor beta chain was sequenced for a study of T cell repertoires in cytomegalovirus infection (dated 2019 in TCRdb). Turning to the overall study: Because public TCR beta signatures pointed to carriage of CMV infection together with the matching HLA type, the HLA type of each donor mattered for the analysis.

The CDR3 measures 15 amino acids from cysteine to phenylalanine. Only CDR3 DNA is held: 45 bases, read in frame from base 1. The germline V gene (reference sequence) supplies CDR1 SEHNR and CDR2 FQNEAQ. V is pared back by 6 bases and J by 2 bases, with 14 bases lying between the germline termini. Study-wide conclusions, independent of this receptor: In the ex vivo response, HLA-C-restricted CMV-specific TCR beta clonotypes were dominant, and in two of eight donors the single most frequent clonotype came from this HLA-C-restricted group. In both this cohort and an independent cohort of some 380 donors, the cumulative frequency of public TCR beta family members distinguished carriers of CMV infection plus the relevant HLA type.

Sequenced on an Illumina HiSeq 1500. The public reads were reanalyzed by TCRdb: fastp trimming at Q25, MiXCR alignment, in-frame beta chains only. Each CDR3 protein appears once, grouped with its most common genes and DNA. The sample table contains about 740,000 distinct CDR3 sequences; only one count was recorded for roughly 36% of them. The ten largest clones add up to around 2.8% of the sample. In its sample, this clonotype was seen a few times. The antigen it recognizes is unknown. Base qualities were left out, and no much larger clone turns up one base away. The sequenced sample consisted of PBMCs. The rearranged chain carries TRBV7-9 and TRBJ2-1, with a tentative D call of TRBD1 or TRBD2, each matching 6 bases. This TCR came from a human donor in good health (CMV status not recorded). Some clones in this sample may be carry-over from other donors' samples. The DNA sequence follows: TGTGCCAGCAGTTTAAAGGGGGAGGCCTACAATGAGCAGTTCTTC. Its translation reads: CASSLKGEAYNEQFF.